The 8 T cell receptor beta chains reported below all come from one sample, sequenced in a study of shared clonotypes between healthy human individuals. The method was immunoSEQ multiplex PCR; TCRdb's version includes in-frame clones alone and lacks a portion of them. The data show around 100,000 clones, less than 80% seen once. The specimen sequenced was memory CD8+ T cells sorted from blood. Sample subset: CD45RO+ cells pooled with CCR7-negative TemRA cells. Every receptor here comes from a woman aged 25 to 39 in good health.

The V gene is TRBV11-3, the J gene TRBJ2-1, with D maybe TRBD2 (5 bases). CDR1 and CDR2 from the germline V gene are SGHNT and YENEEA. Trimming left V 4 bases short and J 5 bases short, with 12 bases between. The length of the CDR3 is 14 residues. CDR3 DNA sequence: TGTGCCAGCAGCTCTTCCTTAGCGAACAATGAGCAGTTCTTC. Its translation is CASSSSLANNEQFF.

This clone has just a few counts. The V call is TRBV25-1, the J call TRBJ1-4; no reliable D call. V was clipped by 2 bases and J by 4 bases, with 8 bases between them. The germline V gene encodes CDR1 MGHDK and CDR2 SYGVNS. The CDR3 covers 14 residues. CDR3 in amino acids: CASSEQEINEKLFF. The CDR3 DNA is TGTGCCAGCAGTGAACAGGAGATTAATGAAAAACTGTTTTTT.

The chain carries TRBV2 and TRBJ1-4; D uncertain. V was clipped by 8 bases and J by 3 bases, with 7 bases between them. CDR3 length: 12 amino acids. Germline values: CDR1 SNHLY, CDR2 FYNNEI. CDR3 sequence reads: CASGGANEKLFF. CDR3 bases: TGTGCCAGCGGCGGGGCTAATGAAAAACTGTTTTTT.

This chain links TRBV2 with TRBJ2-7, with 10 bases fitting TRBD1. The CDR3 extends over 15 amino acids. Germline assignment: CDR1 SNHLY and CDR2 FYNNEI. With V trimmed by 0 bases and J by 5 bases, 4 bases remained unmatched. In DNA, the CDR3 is TGTGCCAGCAGTGAAGCGGGGACAGGGGCCCACGAGCAGTACTTC. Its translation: CASSEAGTGAHEQYF.

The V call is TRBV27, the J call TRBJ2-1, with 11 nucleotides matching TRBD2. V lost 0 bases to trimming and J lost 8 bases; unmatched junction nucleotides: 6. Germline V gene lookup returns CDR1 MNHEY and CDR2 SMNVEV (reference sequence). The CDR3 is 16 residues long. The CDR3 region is CASSLSLAGGPDEQFF. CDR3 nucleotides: TGTGCCAGCAGTTTATCCCTAGCGGGAGGACCCGATGAGCAGTTCTTC.

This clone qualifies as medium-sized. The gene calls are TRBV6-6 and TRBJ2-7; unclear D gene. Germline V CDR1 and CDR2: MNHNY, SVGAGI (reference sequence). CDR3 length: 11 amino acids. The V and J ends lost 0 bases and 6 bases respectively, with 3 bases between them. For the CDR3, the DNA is TGTGCCAGCAGTTACTCGAGCGAGCAGTACTTC. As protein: CASSYSSEQYF.

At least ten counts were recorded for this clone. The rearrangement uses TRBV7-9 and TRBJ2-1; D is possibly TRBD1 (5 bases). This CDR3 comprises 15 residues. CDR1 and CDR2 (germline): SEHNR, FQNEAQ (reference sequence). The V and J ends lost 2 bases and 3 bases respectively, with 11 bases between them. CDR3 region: CASSLPTDIYNEQFF. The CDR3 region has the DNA TGTGCCAGCAGCTTACCAACGGACATCTACAATGAGCAGTTCTTC. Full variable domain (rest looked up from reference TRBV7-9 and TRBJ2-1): DTGVSQNPRHKITKRGQNVTFRCDPISEHNRLYWYRQTLGQGPEFLTYFQNEAQLEKSRLLSDRFSAERPKGSFSTLEIQRTEQGDSAMYLCASSLPTDIYNEQFFGPGTRLTVL.

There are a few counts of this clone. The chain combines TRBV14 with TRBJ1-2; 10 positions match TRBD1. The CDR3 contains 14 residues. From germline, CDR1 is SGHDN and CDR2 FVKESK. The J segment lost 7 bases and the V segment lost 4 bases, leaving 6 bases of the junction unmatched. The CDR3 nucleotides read TGTGCCAGCAGCCGGGACAGGGGAGTTCCTGGCTACACCTTC. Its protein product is CASSRDRGVPGYTF.